The following is a T cell receptor (beta chain) sequence with its context. Sequencing used immunoSEQ multiplex PCR; TCRdb keeps in-frame clones, though not all of them. The repertoire has 35,000 to 45,000 clones, more than 75% of them found once; the top ten carry about a tenth. CDR1 LGHNA and CDR2 YSLEER come from the germline V gene. Trimming cost V 3 bases and J 5 bases; bases outside gene matches: 7. This CDR3 has 15 residues. The entry originates in a study of CD4 T cells in relation to SARS-CoV-2 and coronaviruses. Study in general: Median patient age was roughly 40 years, spanning 21 to 72 years. Convalescent patients were fewer than ten males and a few females; two were Hispanic.

This rearrangement joins TRBV4-3 to TRBJ2-7; 10 nucleotides agree with TRBD2. Sample: memory CD4+ T cells from PBMCs. This TCR was recovered from an adult with COVID-19. The CDR3 nucleotides are TGCGCCAGCAGCCACGGACTAGCGGCTGAGCACGAGCAGTACTTC. Its protein is CASSHGLAAEHEQYF.